The 10 T cell receptor beta chains in this list originate from one sample, sequenced in a study of blood T cells in healthy people across ages (dated by TCRdb to between 2014 and 2016). The method was 5' RACE. The sequencing machine was an Illumina HiSeq 2500. A second PCR of roughly 7 to 11 cycles was run with a J-beta primer mix and a sample-barcoded 5' primer. TCRdb itself trimmed the public reads at Q25 with fastp, ran MiXCR and retained productive beta chains. Each entry is one CDR3 protein sequence, shown with its most common DNA and genes. In this sample the table shows some 1.4 million distinct CDR3 sequences, roughly 40% of which occur a single time. The leading ten clones occupy 6.5% to 10% of the sample. The sequencing sample was made of blood. These TCRs come from a woman aged 18-29 years in good health.

The chain links TRBV5-1 to TRBJ2-5; no clear D. V lost 6 bases and J lost 4, with 10 bases in between. CDR1 SGHRS and CDR2 YFSETQ come from the germline V gene. The CDR3 is made up of 12 amino acids. CDR3 nucleotide sequence: TGCGCCAGCACCCCAGGACGAGAGACCCAGTACTTC. Translating gives CASTPGRETQYF. Together with reference TRBV5-1 and TRBJ2-5, the CDR3 gives the full variable domain: KAGVTQTPRYLIKTRGQQVTLSCSPISGHRSVSWYQQTPGQGLQFLFEYFSETQRNKGNFPGRFSGRQFSNSRSEMNVSTLELGDSALYLCASTPGRETQYFGPGTRLLVL.

This clonotype was observed a few times. The CDR3 spells CSVEDTGQTNTGELFF. In nucleotides, the CDR3 is TGCAGCGTTGAAGATACGGGACAAACGAACACCGGGGAGCTGTTTTTT. V and J are TRBV29-1 and TRBJ2-2; a possible D gene is TRBD1 (6 bases). Germline CDR1 and CDR2: SQVTM and ANQGSEA. This CDR3 has 16 amino acids. The V and J ends lost 0 bases and 0 bases respectively, with 11 bases between them.

This chain joins TRBV7-9 and TRBJ1-2, with D unclear. Trimming cost V 2 bases and J 2 bases, with 6 bases left between them. Germline CDR1 is SEHNR and CDR2 is FQNEAQ (reference sequence). The CDR3 covers 13 residues. This CDR3 reads CASSLTINYGYTF. The CDR3 nucleotides are TGTGCCAGCAGCTTAACAATCAACTATGGCTACACCTTC. The full variable domain, with the rest looked up from reference TRBV7-9 and TRBJ1-2, is DTGVSQNPRHKITKRGQNVTFRCDPISEHNRLYWYRQTLGQGPEFLTYFQNEAQLEKSRLLSDRFSAERPKGSFSTLEIQRTEQGDSAMYLCASSLTINYGYTFGSGTRLTVV.

This clonotype has a handful of counts. The V gene is TRBV12-3 or TRBV12-4, the J gene TRBJ2-7; D uncertain. The CDR3 is 14 amino acids. V dropped 5 bases and J dropped 6 bases, with 17 bases sitting between them. CDR3: CASSGGRESGEQYF. CDR3 bases: TGTGCCAGCAGTGGTGGACGAGAGTCGGGCGAGCAGTACTTC.

In this sample, this clonotype turned up a few times. J is TRBJ2-7 and V is TRBV21-1; the table assigns TRBD1, which was not confirmed against the DNA. TRBV21-1 is tagged as a pseudogene. The CDR3 runs to 15 residues. The CDR3 reads CASSKEGGRRNEQYF. CDR3 coding DNA: TGTGCCAGCAGCAAAGAGGGGGGACGCAGAAACGAGCAGTACTTC.

This chain links TRBV3-1 with TRBJ1-2, with D perhaps TRBD1 (5 bases). The CDR3 extends over 15 amino acids. Germline CDR1 reads LGHDT; CDR2 reads YNNKEL (reference sequence). V was shortened by 2 bases and J by 4 bases, with 14 bases between the two germline ends. The DNA for the CDR3 is TGTGCCAGCAGCCAAAGGGGTCGCCCCCTCTATGGCTACACCTTC. It yields the protein CASSQRGRPLYGYTF.

The chain recombines TRBV3-1 with TRBJ1-2, with TRBD1 matching over 7 bases. The length of the CDR3 is 13 residues. Germline trimming cut 4 bases from V and 8 bases from J; bases unmatched to any gene: 7. Looked up from germline, CDR1 is LGHDT and CDR2 is YNNKEL (reference sequence). The CDR3 sequence is CASSPSTGLGYTF. The CDR3 DNA reads TGTGCCAGCAGCCCCTCGACAGGGTTGGGCTACACCTTC.

This clonotype was found a few times. One end of the junction is discordant with germline, which a read error may explain. The V gene is TRBV5-1, the J gene TRBJ2-1; 7 bases line up with TRBD1. Germline lookup yields CDR1 SGHRS and CDR2 YFSETQ. The CDR3 has 14 residues. The CDR3 sequence: CASGLALHRGEQFF. CDR3 in DNA: TGCGCCAGCGGCTTGGCCCTTCACAGGGGTGAGCAGTTCTTC.

For this clonotype: The junction departs from germline at one end; a sequencing error may be responsible. V and J are TRBV28 and TRBJ2-7; 11 bases match TRBD2. The CDR3 totals 13 residues. Germline values: CDR1 MDHEN, CDR2 SYDVKM. The CDR3 DNA sequence: TGTGCCAGCTCGACTAGCGGGGTCTACGGGCAGTACTTC. Translation: CASSTSGVYGQYF.

In this sample, this clonotype turned up a few times. The gene calls are TRBV3-1 and TRBJ2-3; D is perhaps TRBD1 (5 bases). V was cut by 0 bases and J by 6 bases, with 19 bases left in between. Germline lookup yields CDR1 LGHDT and CDR2 YNNKEL (reference sequence). The CDR3 is made up of 17 amino acids. The CDR3 coding sequence is TGTGCCAGCAGCCAAGACCGGTCTAGGGGAAAGGGGGATACGCAGTATTTT. Translated: CASSQDRSRGKGDTQYF.